Reported below is one T cell receptor (beta chain). Original processing methods: The assay estimated nucleated cells by amplifying reference gene primers. The repertoire was sequenced with immunoSEQ multiplex PCR; TCRdb's copy has only in-frame clones and lacks some. V and J calls and clone size are copied from that table; D and trimming were computed from the DNA. This table holds roughly 400,000 clones, around 91% found once. This specimen belongs to a study of blood T cell repertoires in COVID-19. The overall study: T cells, B-cell-depleted T cells, or PBMCs provided the cDNA or gDNA that served as material.

Recovery meant two consecutive negative NP/OP PCR tests, professional clearance, or resolved symptoms. The CDR3 has 14 amino acids. V lost 8 bases, J lost 3 bases, and 8 bases stayed unmatched. Per the germline V gene, CDR1 is MDHEN and CDR2 is SYDVKM. V is TRBV28 and J is TRBJ1-2, with 8 nucleotides matching TRBD1. The sequenced sample consisted of PBMCs or T cells enriched from blood (not recorded which). The clonotype was recovered from a man between 18 and 29 years old who had recovered from COVID-19. The DNA of the CDR3 is TGTGCCAGCGGACAGGGTAGGGACTACTATGGCTACACCTTC. This codes for CASGQGRDYYGYTF.